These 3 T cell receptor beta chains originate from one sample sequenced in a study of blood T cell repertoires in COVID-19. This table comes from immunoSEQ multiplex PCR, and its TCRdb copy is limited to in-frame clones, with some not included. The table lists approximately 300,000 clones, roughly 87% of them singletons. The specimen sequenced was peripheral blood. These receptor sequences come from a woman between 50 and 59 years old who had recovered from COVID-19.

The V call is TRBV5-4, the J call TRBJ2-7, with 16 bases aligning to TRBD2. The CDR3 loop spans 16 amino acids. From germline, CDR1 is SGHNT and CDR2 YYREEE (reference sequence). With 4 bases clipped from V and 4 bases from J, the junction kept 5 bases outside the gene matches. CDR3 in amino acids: CASSRGLAGGGYEQYF. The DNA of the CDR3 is TGTGCCAGCAGCAGGGGACTAGCGGGAGGGGGTTACGAGCAGTACTTC.

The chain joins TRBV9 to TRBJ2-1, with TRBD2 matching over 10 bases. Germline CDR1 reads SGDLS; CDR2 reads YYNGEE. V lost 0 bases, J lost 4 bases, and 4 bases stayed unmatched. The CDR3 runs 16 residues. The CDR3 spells CASSVEGLAMYNEQFF. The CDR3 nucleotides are TGTGCCAGCAGCGTAGAGGGACTAGCGATGTACAATGAGCAGTTCTTC.

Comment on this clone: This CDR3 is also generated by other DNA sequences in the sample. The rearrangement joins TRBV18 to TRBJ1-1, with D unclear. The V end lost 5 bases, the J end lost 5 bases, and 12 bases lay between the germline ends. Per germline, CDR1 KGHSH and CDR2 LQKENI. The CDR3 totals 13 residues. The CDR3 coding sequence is TGTGCCAGCTCAGCGACCGGGAGTACTGAAGCTTTCTTT. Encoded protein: CASSATGSTEAFF. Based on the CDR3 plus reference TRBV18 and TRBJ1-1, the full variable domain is NAGVMQNPRHLVRRRGQEARLRCSPMKGHSHVYWYRQLPEEGLKFMVYLQKENIIDESGMPKERFSAEFPKEGPSILRIQQVVRGDSAAYFCASSATGSTEAFFGQGTRLTVV.